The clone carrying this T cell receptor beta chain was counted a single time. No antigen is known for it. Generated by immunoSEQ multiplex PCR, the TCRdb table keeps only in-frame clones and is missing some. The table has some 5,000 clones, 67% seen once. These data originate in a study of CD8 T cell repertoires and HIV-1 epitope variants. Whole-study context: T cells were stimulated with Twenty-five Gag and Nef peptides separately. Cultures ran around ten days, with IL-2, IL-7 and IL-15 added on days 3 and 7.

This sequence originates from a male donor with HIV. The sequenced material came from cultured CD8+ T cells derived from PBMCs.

Here the CDR3 DNA reads TGTGCCAGCAGCTTGGTTAGCGGGGGGCCCTACGAGCAGTACTTC. It codes for CASSLVSGGPYEQYF. The chain combines TRBV5-5 with TRBJ2-7, with 10 positions matching TRBD2. CDR1 is SGHKS, CDR2 YYEKEE, per germline (reference sequence). CDR3 size: 15 residues. Trimming removed 0 bases from V and 2 bases from J; junction bases left unmatched: 2. The whole variable domain, filled in from reference TRBV5-5 and TRBJ2-7, reads DAGVTQSPTHLIKTRGQQVTLRCSPISGHKSVSWYQQVLGQGPQFIFQYYEKEERGRGNFPDRFSARQFPNYSSELNVNALLLGDSALYLCASSLVSGGPYEQYFGPGTRLTVT.